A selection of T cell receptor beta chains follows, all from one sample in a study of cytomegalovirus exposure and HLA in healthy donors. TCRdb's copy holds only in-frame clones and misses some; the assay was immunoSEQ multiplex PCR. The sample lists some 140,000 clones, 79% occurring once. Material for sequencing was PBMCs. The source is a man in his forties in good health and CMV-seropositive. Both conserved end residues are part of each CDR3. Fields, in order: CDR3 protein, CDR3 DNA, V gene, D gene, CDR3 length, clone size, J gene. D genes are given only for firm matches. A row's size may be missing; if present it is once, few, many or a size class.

CDR3: CASSEVPGLYSNQPQHF
DNA: TGTGCCAGCAGTGAAGTCCCAGGGCTCTATAGCAATCAGCCCCAGCATTTT
V: TRBV6-1
D: NA
length: 17
size: few
J: TRBJ1-5

CDR3: CARRDRADYGYTF
DNA: TGTGCCAGACGGGATAGGGCGGACTATGGCTACACCTTC
V: TRBV2
D: NA
length: 13
size: NA
J: TRBJ1-2

CDR3: CASSLQKTEQETQYF
DNA: TGCGCCAGCAGCTTACAAAAGACAGAACAAGAGACCCAGTACTTC
V: TRBV4-1
D: NA
length: 15
size: NA
J: TRBJ2-5

CDR3: CAISEGGAGEAFF
DNA: TGTGCCATCAGTGAAGGAGGGGCCGGGGAAGCTTTCTTT
V: TRBV10-3
D: NA
length: 13
size: NA
J: TRBJ1-1

CDR3: CASRAQGPNTEAFF
DNA: TGTGCCAGCAGAGCACAGGGTCCGAACACTGAAGCTTTCTTT
V: TRBV6-5
D: NA
length: 14
size: NA
J: TRBJ1-1

CDR3: CASRQGQRNSPLHF
DNA: TGTGCCAGCAGGCAGGGACAGAGGAATTCACCCCTCCACTTT
V: TRBV27
D: TRBD1
length: 14
size: NA
J: TRBJ1-6

CDR3: CAWSPRGISYNEQFF
DNA: TGTGCCTGGAGCCCTCGGGGGATCTCCTACAATGAGCAGTTCTTC
V: TRBV30
D: NA
length: 15
size: NA
J: TRBJ2-1

CDR3: CASSVRYQETQYF
DNA: TGTGCCAGCAGCGTACGGTACCAAGAGACCCAGTACTTC
V: TRBV27
D: NA
length: 13
size: NA
J: TRBJ2-5

CDR3: CASNQQGNEQYF
DNA: TGTGCCAGCAATCAACAGGGCAACGAGCAGTACTTC
V: TRBV6-5
D: NA
length: 12
size: NA
J: TRBJ2-7

CDR3: CASSTTGLSSGNTIYF
DNA: TGCGCCAGCAGTACCACAGGTTTAAGCTCTGGAAACACCATATATTTT
V: TRBV5-1
D: NA
length: 16
size: NA
J: TRBJ1-3